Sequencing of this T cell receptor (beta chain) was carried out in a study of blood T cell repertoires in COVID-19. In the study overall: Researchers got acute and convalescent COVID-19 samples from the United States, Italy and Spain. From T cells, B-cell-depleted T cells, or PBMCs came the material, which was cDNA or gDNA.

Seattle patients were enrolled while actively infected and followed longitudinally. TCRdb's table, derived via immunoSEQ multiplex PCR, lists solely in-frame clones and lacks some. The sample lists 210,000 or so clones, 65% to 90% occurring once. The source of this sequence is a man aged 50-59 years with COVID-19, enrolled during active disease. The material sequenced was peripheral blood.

CDR3 nucleotide sequence: TGTGCCACCAGAGGACAGGGGCTACAGGAGACCCAGTACTTC. Translating it yields CATRGQGLQETQYF. The V gene is TRBV24-1, the J gene TRBJ2-5; 9 bases are a match to TRBD1. Looked up from germline, CDR1 is KGHDR and CDR2 is SFDVKD. Trimming cost V 7 bases and J 5 bases; bases outside gene matches: 7. This CDR3 has 14 residues.